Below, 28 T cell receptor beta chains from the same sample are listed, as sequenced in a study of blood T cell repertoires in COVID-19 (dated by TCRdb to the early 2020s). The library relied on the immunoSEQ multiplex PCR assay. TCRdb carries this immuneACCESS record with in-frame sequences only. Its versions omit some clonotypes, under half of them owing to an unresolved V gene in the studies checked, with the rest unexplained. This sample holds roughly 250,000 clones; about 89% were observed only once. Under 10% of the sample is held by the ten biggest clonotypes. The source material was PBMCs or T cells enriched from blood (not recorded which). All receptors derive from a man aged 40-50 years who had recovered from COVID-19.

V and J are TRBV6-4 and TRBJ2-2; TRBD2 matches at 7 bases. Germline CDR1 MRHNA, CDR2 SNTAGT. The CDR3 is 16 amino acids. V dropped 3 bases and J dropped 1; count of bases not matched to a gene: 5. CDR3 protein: CASSEFGTMNTGELFF. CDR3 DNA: TGTGCCAGCAGTGAGTTTGGGACTATGAACACCGGGGAGCTGTTTTTT.

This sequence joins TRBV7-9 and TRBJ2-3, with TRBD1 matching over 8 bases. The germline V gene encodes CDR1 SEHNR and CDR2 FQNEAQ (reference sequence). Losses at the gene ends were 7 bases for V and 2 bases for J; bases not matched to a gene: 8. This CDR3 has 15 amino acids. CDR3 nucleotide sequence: TGTGCCAGCAAAGCCGGGACAGGAGCCACAGATACGCAGTATTTT. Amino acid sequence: CASKAGTGATDTQYF.

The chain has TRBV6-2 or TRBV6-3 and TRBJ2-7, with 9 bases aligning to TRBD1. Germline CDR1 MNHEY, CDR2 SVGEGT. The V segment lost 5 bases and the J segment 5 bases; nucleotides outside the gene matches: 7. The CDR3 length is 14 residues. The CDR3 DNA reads TGTGCCAGCAGTAAACAGGGGGCGAGTAACGAGCAGTACTTC. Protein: CASSKQGASNEQYF.

CDR3 sequence: CASSQEGTGGDYGYTF. CDR3 coding DNA: TGCGCCAGCAGCCAAGAAGGGACAGGGGGCGATTATGGCTACACCTTC. The chain combines TRBV4-3 with TRBJ1-2; TRBD1 matches 12 bases. Germline CDR1 LGHNA, CDR2 YSLEER. CDR3 length: 16 amino acids. V lost 0 bases, J lost 5 bases, and 4 bases stayed unmatched.

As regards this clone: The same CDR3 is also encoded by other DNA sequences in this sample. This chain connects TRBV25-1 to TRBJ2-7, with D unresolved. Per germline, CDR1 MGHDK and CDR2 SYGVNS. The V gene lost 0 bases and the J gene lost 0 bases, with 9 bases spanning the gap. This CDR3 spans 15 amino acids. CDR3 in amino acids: CASSEYGLSSYEQYF. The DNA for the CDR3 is TGTGCCAGCAGTGAATATGGGCTGAGCTCCTACGAGCAGTACTTC.

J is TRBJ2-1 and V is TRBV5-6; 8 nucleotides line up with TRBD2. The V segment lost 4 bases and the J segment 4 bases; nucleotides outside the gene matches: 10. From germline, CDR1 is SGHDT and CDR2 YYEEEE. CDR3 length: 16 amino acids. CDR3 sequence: CASSPLYERGYNEQFF. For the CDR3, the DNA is TGTGCCAGCAGCCCTCTTTATGAGCGGGGGTACAATGAGCAGTTCTTC.

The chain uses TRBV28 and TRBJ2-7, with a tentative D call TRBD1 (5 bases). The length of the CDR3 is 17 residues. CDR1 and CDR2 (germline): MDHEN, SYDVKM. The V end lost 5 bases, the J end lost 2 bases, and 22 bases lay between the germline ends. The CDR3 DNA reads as TGTGCCAGCAGTCCTTCGTTCGACAGTCTTTTTACCTACGAGCAGTACTTC. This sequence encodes CASSPSFDSLFTYEQYF.

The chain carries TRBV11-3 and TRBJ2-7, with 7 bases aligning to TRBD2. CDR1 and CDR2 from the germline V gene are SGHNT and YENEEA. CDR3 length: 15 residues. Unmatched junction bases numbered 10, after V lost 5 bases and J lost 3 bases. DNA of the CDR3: TGTGCCAGCAGCCAAACAGCGGGGCAGAACTACGAGCAGTACTTC. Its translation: CASSQTAGQNYEQYF. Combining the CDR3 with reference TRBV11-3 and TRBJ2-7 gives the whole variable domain EAGVVQSPRYKIIEKKQPVAFWCNPISGHNTLYWYLQNLGQGPELLIRYENEEAVDDSQLPKDRFSAERLKGVDSTLKIQPAELGDSAVYLCASSQTAGQNYEQYFGPGTRLTVT.

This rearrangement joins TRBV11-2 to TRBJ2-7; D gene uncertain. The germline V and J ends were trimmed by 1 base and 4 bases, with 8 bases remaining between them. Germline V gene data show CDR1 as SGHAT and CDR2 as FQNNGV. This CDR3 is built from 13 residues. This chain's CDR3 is CASSLGTEYEQYF. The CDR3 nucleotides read TGTGCCAGCAGCTTAGGAACAGAGTACGAGCAGTACTTC.

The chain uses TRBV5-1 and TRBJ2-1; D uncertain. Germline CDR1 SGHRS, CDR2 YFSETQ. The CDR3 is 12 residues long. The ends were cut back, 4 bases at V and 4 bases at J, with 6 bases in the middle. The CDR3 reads CASSTEYNEQFF. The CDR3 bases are TGCGCCAGCAGCACCGAGTACAATGAGCAGTTCTTC.

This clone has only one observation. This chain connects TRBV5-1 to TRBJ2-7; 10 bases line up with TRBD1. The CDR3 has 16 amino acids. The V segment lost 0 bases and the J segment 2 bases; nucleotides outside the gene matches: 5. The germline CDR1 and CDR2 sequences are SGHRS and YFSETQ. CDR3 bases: TGCGCCAGCAGCTTGGCCGGGACAGGGGTGACCTACGAGCAGTACTTC. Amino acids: CASSLAGTGVTYEQYF.

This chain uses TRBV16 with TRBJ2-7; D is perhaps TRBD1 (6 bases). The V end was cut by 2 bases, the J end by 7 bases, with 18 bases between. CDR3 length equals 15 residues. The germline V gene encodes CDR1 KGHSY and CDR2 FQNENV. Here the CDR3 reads CASSQTGQYSGEQYF. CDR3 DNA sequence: TGTGCCAGCAGCCAAACGGGACAATACTCGGGGGAGCAGTACTTC.

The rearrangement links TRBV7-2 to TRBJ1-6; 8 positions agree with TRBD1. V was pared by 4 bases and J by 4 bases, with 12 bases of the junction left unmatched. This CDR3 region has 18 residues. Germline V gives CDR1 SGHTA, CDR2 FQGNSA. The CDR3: CASSSSRAGGIYNSPLHF. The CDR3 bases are TGTGCCAGCAGCTCCAGTCGGGCAGGGGGCATTTATAATTCACCCCTCCACTTT.

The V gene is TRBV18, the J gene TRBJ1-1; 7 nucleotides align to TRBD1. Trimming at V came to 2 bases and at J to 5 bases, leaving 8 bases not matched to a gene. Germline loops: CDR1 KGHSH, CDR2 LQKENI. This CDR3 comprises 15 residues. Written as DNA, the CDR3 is TGTGCCAGCTCACCATCCACAGGGGCGGGGACTGAAGCTTTCTTT. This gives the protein CASSPSTGAGTEAFF.

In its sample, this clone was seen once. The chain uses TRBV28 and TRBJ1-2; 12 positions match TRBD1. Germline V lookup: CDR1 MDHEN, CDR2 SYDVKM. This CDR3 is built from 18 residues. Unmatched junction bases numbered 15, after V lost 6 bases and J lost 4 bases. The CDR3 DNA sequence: TGTGCCAGCAGGGGGACGATCCGGGACAGGGGGCTGGGCTATGGCTACACCTTC. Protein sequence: CASRGTIRDRGLGYGYTF.

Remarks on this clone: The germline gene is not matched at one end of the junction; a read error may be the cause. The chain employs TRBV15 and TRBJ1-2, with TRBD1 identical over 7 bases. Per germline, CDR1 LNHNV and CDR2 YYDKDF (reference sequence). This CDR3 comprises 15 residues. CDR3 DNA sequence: TGTGCCACCAGCCGAGAGAGGGTAGGGGGCGACGGCTACACCTTC. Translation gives CATSRERVGGDGYTF.

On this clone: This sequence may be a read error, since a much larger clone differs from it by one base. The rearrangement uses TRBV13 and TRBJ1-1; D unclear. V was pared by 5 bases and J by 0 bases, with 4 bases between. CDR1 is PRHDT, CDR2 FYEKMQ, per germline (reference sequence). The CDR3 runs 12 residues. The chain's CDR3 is CASSQMNTEAFF. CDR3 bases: TGTGCCAGCAGCCAGATGAACACTGAAGCTTTCTTT.

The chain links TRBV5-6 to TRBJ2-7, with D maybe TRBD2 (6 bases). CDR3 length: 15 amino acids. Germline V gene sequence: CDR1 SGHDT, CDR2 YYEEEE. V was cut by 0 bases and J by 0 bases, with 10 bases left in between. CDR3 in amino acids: CASSLDREHSYEQYF. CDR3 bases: TGTGCCAGCAGCTTGGATCGGGAGCACTCCTACGAGCAGTACTTC.

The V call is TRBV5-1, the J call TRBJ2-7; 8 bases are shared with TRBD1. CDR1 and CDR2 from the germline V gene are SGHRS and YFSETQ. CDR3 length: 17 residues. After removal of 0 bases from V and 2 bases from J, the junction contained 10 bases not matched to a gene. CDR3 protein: CASSLGTGTVWAYEQYF. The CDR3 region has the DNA TGCGCCAGCAGCTTGGGGACAGGGACCGTATGGGCCTACGAGCAGTACTTC. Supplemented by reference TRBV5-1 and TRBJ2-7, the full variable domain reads KAGVTQTPRYLIKTRGQQVTLSCSPISGHRSVSWYQQTPGQGLQFLFEYFSETQRNKGNFPGRFSGRQFSNSRSEMNVSTLELGDSALYLCASSLGTGTVWAYEQYFGPGTRLTVT.

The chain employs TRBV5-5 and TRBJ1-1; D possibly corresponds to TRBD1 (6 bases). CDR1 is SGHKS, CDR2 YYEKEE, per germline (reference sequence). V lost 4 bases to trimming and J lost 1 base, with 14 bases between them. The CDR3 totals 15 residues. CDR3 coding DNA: TGTGCCAGCAGCATCCGGGACACCAAGAACACTGAAGCTTTCTTT. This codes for CASSIRDTKNTEAFF.

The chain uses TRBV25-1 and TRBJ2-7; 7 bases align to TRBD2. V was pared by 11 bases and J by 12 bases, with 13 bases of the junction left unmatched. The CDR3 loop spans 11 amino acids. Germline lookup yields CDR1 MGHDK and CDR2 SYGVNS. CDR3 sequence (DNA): TGTGCCTCGTCTGGGGGGGAGTATCTGTACTTC. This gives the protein CASSGGEYLYF.

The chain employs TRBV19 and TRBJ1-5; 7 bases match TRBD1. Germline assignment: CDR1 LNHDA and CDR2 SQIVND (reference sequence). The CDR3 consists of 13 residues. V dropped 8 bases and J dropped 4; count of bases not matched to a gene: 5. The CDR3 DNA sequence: TGTGCCAGTGGGACAGTGTTAAATCAGCCCCAGCATTTT. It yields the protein CASGTVLNQPQHF.

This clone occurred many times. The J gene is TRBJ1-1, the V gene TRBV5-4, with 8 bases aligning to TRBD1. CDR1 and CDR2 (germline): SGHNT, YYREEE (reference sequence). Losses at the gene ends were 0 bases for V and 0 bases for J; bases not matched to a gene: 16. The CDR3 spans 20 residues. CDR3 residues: CASSLDGQGALFWMNTEAFF. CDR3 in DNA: TGTGCCAGCAGCTTGGACGGGCAGGGGGCTCTATTTTGGATGAACACTGAAGCTTTCTTT.

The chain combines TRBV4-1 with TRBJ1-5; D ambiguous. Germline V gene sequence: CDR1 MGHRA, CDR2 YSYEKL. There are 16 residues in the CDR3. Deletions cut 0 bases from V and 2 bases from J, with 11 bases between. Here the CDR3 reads CASSQEGSMGNQPQHF. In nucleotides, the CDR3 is TGCGCCAGCAGCCAAGAAGGGAGCATGGGCAATCAGCCCCAGCATTTT.

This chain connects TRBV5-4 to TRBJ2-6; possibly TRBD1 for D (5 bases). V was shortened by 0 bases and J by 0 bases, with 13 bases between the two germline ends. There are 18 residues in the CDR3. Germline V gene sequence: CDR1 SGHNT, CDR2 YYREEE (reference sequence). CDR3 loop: CASSLEGLRVSGANVLTF. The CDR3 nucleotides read TGTGCCAGCAGCTTGGAGGGGTTAAGGGTCTCTGGGGCCAACGTCCTGACTTTC.

The CDR3: CASSLRGLAGDPSEQYF. The CDR3 DNA follows: TGTGCCAGCAGTTTGCGTGGTCTAGCGGGAGACCCCTCCGAGCAGTACTTC. The chain couples TRBV6-2 or TRBV6-3 to TRBJ2-7, with 10 bases fitting TRBD2. There are 17 residues in the CDR3. CDR1 MNHEY and CDR2 SVGEGT come from the germline V gene. J was trimmed by 6 bases and V by 4 bases; bases with no gene match: 15.

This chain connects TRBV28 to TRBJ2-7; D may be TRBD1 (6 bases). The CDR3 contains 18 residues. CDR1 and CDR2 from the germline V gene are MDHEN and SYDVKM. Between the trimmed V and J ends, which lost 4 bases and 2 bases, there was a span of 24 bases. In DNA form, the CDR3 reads TGTGCCAGCAGTTCTAACCTGACACCGGGACACCGGGCCTACGAGCAGTACTTC. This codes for CASSSNLTPGHRAYEQYF. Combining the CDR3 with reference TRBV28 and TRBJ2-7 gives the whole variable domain DVKVTQSSRYLVKRTGEKVFLECVQDMDHENMFWYRQDPGLGLRLIYFSYDVKMKEKGDIPEGYSVSREKKERFSLILESASTNQTSMYLCASSSNLTPGHRAYEQYFGPGTRLTVT.

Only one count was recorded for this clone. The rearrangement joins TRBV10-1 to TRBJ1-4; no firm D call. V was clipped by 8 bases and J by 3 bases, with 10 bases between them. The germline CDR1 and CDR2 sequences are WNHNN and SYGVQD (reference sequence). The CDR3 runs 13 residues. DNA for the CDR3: TGCGCCAGCGCCCGGGGTCCTAATGAAAAACTGTTTTTT. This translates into CASARGPNEKLFF.